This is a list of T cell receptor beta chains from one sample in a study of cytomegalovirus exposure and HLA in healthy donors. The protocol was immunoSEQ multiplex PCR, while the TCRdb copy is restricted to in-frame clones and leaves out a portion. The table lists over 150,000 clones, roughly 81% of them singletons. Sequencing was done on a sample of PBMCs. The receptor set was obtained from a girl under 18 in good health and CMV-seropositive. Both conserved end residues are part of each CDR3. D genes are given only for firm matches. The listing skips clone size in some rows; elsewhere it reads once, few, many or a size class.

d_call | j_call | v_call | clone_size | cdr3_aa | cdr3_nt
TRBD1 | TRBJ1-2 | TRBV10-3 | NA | CAISDGDRGRYGYTF | TGTGCCATCAGTGATGGGGACAGGGGTAGGTATGGCTACACCTTC
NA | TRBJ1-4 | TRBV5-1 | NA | CASSLSPGEKLFF | TGCGCCAGCAGCTTGAGTCCAGGGGAAAAACTGTTTTTT
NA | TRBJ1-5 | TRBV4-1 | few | CASSHPGSNQPQHF | TGCGCCAGCAGCCACCCGGGAAGCAATCAGCCCCAGCATTTT
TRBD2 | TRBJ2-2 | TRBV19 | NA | CASSSGGVPNTGELFF | TGTGCCAGTTCTAGCGGGGGGGTACCGAACACCGGGGAGCTGTTTTTT
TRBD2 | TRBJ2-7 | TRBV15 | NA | CATSGGGSSYEQYF | TGTGCCACCAGCGGGGGGGGGAGCTCCTACGAGCAGTACTTC
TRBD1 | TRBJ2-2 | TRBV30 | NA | CAWSVRRGTNTGELFF | TGTGCCTGGAGTGTACGCAGGGGGACGAACACCGGGGAGCTGTTTTTT
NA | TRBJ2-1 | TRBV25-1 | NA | CASSGSSSYNEQFF | TGTGCCAGCAGTGGCTCCAGCTCCTACAATGAGCAGTTCTTC
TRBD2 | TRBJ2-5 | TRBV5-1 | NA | CASSSVRGVGTSGGGETQYF | TGCGCCAGCAGCTCGGTGCGGGGCGTGGGGACTAGCGGGGGCGGCGAGACCCAGTACTTC
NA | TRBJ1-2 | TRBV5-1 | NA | CASSLETPNYGYTF | TGCGCCAGCAGCTTGGAGACACCCAACTATGGCTACACCTTC
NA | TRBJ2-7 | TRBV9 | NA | CASSRGGSISYEQYF | TGTGCCAGCAGCCGAGGGGGATCTATCTCCTACGAGCAGTACTTC
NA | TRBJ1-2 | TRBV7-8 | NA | CASSFRRSYGYTF | TGTGCCAGCAGCTTTCGCAGGTCCTATGGCTACACCTTC
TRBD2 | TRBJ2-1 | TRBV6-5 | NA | CASTRGRGDNEQFF | TGTGCCAGCACCCGGGGGAGGGGTGACAATGAGCAGTTCTTC
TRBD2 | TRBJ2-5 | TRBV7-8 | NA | CASSSTSHWRGIQETQYF | TGTGCCAGCAGCTCGACCTCCCACTGGCGGGGGATACAAGAGACCCAGTACTTC
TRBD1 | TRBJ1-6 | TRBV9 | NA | CASSSYRGNSPLHF | TGTGCCAGCAGCTCGTACAGGGGCAATTCACCCCTCCACTTT
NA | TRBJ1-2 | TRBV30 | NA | CAALRQGNGYTF | TGTGCCGCCTTGCGCCAGGGGAATGGCTACACCTTC
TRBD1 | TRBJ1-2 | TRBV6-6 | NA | CASSYVNWDSFYGYTF | TGTGCCAGCAGTTACGTAAATTGGGACAGCTTCTATGGCTACACCTTC